This TCR beta chain was identified in a study of T cell responses to AZD1222 COVID-19 vaccine. Assay used: immunoSEQ multiplex PCR; TCRdb lists only in-frame clones, some missing. The table lists about 180,000 clones, about 90% of them singletons. This clone was observed a few times. Other DNA sequences in the same sample also yield this CDR3. The V gene end was trimmed by 6 bases and the J gene end by 1 base; junction bases not matched to a gene: 0. Germline values: CDR1 SGHTA, CDR2 FQGNSA. The CDR3 runs to 14 residues. The chain is built from TRBV7-2 and TRBJ2-7, with TRBD2 matching 13 bases. The clonotype originates from an adult who received the AZD1222 COVID-19 vaccine. Sample: peripheral blood, taken 28 days after the second AZD1222 dose. The CDR3 DNA is TGTGCCAGCAGACTAGCGGGGGGGTCCTACGAGCAGTACTTC. Translation: CASRLAGGSYEQYF.